This T cell receptor beta chain was retrieved from a study of PD-1 blockade in classical Hodgkin lymphoma. Time point noted: cycle 4 day 1 (C4D1), after 6 weeks of nivolumab. Each patient relapsed following autologous stem cell transplantation, and prior brentuximab vedotin exposure differed. The CDR3 is 16 residues long. V shed 0 bases and J shed 5 bases, with 16 bases lying between them. The germline V gene has CDR1 LGHNA and CDR2 YSLEER. Only in-frame clones appear in the TCRdb table, and some are missing; sequencing was by immunoSEQ multiplex PCR. The data contain roughly 52,000 clones, around nine tenths of them singletons. This clone is a singleton in its sample.

This clonotype was sampled from a human donor with classical Hodgkin lymphoma. The source was peripheral blood mononuclear cells (PBMCs), collected before the fourth cycle of nivolumab. The chain recombines TRBV4-3 with TRBJ1-2; no clear D gene. CDR3 loop: CASSQDSRGVPYGYTF. The CDR3 DNA reads TGCGCCAGCAGCCAAGATTCACGCGGCGTCCCTTATGGCTACACCTTC.